In this sample, the clone carrying this TCR beta chain turned up many times. Its antigen is undetermined. The CDR3 is 13 amino acids. CDR1 MDHEN and CDR2 SYDVKM come from the germline V gene. V lost 6 bases, J lost 4 bases, and 12 bases lay in between. Individual cDNA molecules carried attached unique molecular identifiers. TCRdb re-called the 5' RACE reads with MiXCR, one entry per CDR3 protein. The data show over 95,000 distinct CDR3 sequences, with around 16% seen just once and roughly 1.3% held by the top ten. This entry is derived from a study of early T cells in non-severe SARS-CoV-2 infection. Study-level background: Bulk RNA taken from unsorted whole blood was sequenced, leaving chains unpaired.

General observations from the study: Matching results from VDJdb favored anti-spike CD8 responses, leaving private and CD4 specificities undetected.

Sequenced sample: whole blood. The gene calls are TRBV28 and TRBJ1-2; no clear D gene. The receptor was isolated from an adult who was a healthcare worker with PCR-confirmed SARS-CoV-2 infection or an uninfected control (not recorded which). CDR3 nucleotides: TGTGCCAGCAGCCCGACAAGCCTCTATGGCTACACCTTC. It specifies CASSPTSLYGYTF.